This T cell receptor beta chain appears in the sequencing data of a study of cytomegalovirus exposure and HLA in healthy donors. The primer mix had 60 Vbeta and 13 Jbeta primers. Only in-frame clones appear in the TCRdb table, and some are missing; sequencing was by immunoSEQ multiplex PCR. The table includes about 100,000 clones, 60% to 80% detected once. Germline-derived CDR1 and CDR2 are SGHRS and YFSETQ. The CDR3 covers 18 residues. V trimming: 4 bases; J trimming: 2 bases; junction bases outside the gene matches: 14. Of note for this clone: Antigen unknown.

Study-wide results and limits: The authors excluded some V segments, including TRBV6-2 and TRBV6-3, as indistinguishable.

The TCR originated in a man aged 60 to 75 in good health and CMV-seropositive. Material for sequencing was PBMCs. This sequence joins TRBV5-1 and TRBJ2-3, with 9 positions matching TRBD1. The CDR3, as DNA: TGCGCCAGCAGCCAAGGGACAGGGTTCGTAGTAAACACAGATACGCAGTATTTT. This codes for CASSQGTGFVVNTDTQYF.